This TCR beta chain is drawn from a study of T-cell reconstitution after alpha-beta-depleted transplantation in children. There are a few counts of this clonotype. Germline values: CDR1 SGHNT, CDR2 YYREEE (reference sequence). The CDR3 runs 14 residues. V was cut by 2 bases and J by 4 bases, with 12 bases left in between. TCRbeta library construction was performed incorporating unique molecular identifiers. From the PCR reads, TCRdb called clonotypes with MiXCR, one entry per CDR3 protein. This sample has approximately 590,000 distinct CDR3 sequences, with about 11% found just once. The material sequenced was PBMCs from the stem cell graft donor, taken from the stem cell graft. The receptor's source is a human donor who donated a stem cell graft to a child with acute myeloid leukemia. The chain recombines TRBV5-4 with TRBJ1-2; D is undetermined. CDR3 protein: CASSFPDTGYGYTF. CDR3 nucleotides: TGTGCCAGCAGCTTTCCAGACACCGGCTATGGCTACACCTTC.